Shown below are 3 T cell receptor beta chains from a single sample sequenced in a study of T cell responses to AZD1222 COVID-19 vaccine. Sequencing was performed with immunoSEQ multiplex PCR; in TCRdb, only in-frame clones are kept and a portion is missing. The sample lists tens of thousands of clones, 90% occurring once. The sample in question was peripheral blood, obtained on day 0 of AZD1222 vaccination. These receptors were taken from an adult in good health.

The rearrangement uses TRBV5-1 and TRBJ2-5, with TRBD2 identical over 13 bases. Germline CDR1 reads SGHRS; CDR2 reads YFSETQ. Germline trimming cut 4 bases from V and 1 base from J; bases unmatched to any gene: 4. This CDR3 is 16 amino acids long. CDR3 protein: CASSPGTSGAQETQYF. CDR3 nucleotide sequence: TGCGCCAGCAGCCCAGGGACTAGCGGGGCCCAAGAGACCCAGTACTTC. Complete variable domain (other parts from reference TRBV5-1 and TRBJ2-5): KAGVTQTPRYLIKTRGQQVTLSCSPISGHRSVSWYQQTPGQGLQFLFEYFSETQRNKGNFPGRFSGRQFSNSRSEMNVSTLELGDSALYLCASSPGTSGAQETQYFGPGTRLLVL.

The chain combines TRBV29-1 with TRBJ1-4; TRBD1 might be the D (5 bases). This CDR3 comprises 12 residues. V was shortened by 4 bases and J by 8 bases, with 11 bases between the two germline ends. CDR1 SQVTM and CDR2 ANQGSEA come from the germline V gene. The CDR3 sequence: CSVGTGVEKLFF. In DNA, the CDR3 is TGCAGCGTTGGAACAGGAGTGGAAAAACTGTTTTTT.

The chain uses TRBV5-1 and TRBJ1-3; no clear D. CDR1 SGHRS and CDR2 YFSETQ come from the germline V gene. Trimming took 3 bases from V and 0 from J, leaving 7 bases between them. This CDR3 is 14 amino acids long. CDR3 DNA: TGCGCCAGCAGCTCGACCGACTCTGGAAACACCATATATTTT. This gives the protein CASSSTDSGNTIYF.